This entry lists 22 T cell receptor beta chains sequenced from one sample in a study of OX40 agonist ivuxolimab in advanced cancers. Assay: immunoSEQ multiplex PCR; the TCRdb copy retains only in-frame clones and omits some. The sample includes 90,000 or so clones, about 91% of them seen just once. The sequencing used CD4+ or CD8+ T cells sorted from blood, collected in a trial of the OX40 agonist ivuxolimab. The origin of the receptors is an adult with an advanced solid tumor such as melanoma, head and neck, liver or kidney cancer.

This chain connects TRBV10-3 to TRBJ2-1, with a weak D call TRBD1 (6 bases). The ends were cut back, 6 bases at V and 8 bases at J, with 14 bases in the middle. This CDR3 region has 13 residues. CDR1 ENHRY and CDR2 SYGVKD come from the germline V gene. The CDR3 DNA follows: TGTGCCATCAGGGACAGCGGAAGCGATGAGCAGTTCTTC. Its protein is CAIRDSGSDEQFF.

The table lists this clone with a count of one. The V call is TRBV28, the J call TRBJ2-7; D might be TRBD2 (6 bases). The germline V gene has CDR1 MDHEN and CDR2 SYDVKM. V shed 2 bases and J shed 7 bases, with 24 bases lying between them. The CDR3 sequence is 17 residues long. The DNA of the CDR3 is TGTGCCAGCAGTTTAAGAACAAGGGGAGGAGGGGTGGGTGAGCAGTACTTC. Amino acid sequence: CASSLRTRGGGVGEQYF.

The genes are TRBV29-1 and TRBJ1-2; TRBD1 is a possible D gene (5 bases). Between the trimmed V and J ends, which lost 7 bases and 4 bases, there was a span of 25 bases. CDR3 length: 16 amino acids. Germline-derived CDR1 and CDR2 are SQVTM and ANQGSEA. In DNA, the CDR3 is TGCAGCGCTAGAGCGACAGCGCCGGCTGAAGGCTATGGCTACACCTTC. It translates to CSARATAPAEGYGYTF.

V gene TRBV19 combines with J gene TRBJ2-5; D gene unclear. CDR1 is LNHDA, CDR2 SQIVND, per germline (reference sequence). Trimming took off 6 bases at V and 13 bases at J, with 15 bases between the two ends. This CDR3 spans 11 amino acids. CDR3 region: CASRVMGLWYF. CDR3 coding DNA: TGTGCCAGTAGGGTCATGGGCCTCTGGTACTTC.

This clone was recorded a few times. The chain employs TRBV28 and TRBJ1-2; tentatively, D is TRBD1 (5 bases). The CDR3 length is 13 residues. V lost 10 bases, J lost 6 bases, and 18 bases lay in between. Germline assignment: CDR1 MDHEN and CDR2 SYDVKM. The DNA of the CDR3 is TGTGCCATTAGGACATACCCTACGAATGGCTACACCTTC. Translated: CAIRTYPTNGYTF.

This rearrangement joins TRBV4-3 to TRBJ2-2; no clear D gene. Deletions cut 0 bases from V and 4 bases from J, with 6 bases between. The CDR3 runs 14 residues. CDR1 LGHNA and CDR2 YSLEER come from the germline V gene. The CDR3 protein is CASSQDGSTGELFF. The CDR3 DNA reads as TGCGCCAGCAGCCAAGATGGAAGCACCGGGGAGCTGTTTTTT.

The chain recombines TRBV6-1 with TRBJ1-2; maybe TRBD1 (5 bases). The V gene's germline CDR1 is MNHNS and CDR2 SASEGT. This CDR3 comprises 11 residues. V was cut by 8 bases and J by 6 bases, with 10 bases left in between. CDR3 residues: CASLQGDGYTF. Here the CDR3 DNA reads TGTGCCAGCCTCCAGGGCGATGGCTACACCTTC.

V is TRBV2 and J is TRBJ2-2; D assignment may be TRBD1 or TRBD2 (5 bases each). Trimming took 4 bases from V and 3 from J, leaving 9 bases between them. Germline lookup yields CDR1 SNHLY and CDR2 FYNNEI. CDR3 length: 14 residues. The CDR3 nucleotides are TGTGCCAGCAGTGGGCAGGGAGACACCGGGGAGCTGTTTTTT. Translated: CASSGQGDTGELFF.

The chain recombines TRBV6-5 with TRBJ2-5; a weak D match, TRBD2 (5 bases). V lost 5 bases and J 4 bases, leaving 8 bases between the germline ends. This CDR3 is 12 amino acids long. CDR1 MNHEY and CDR2 SVGAGI come from the germline V gene. The CDR3 DNA reads TGTGCCAGCAGTCGGACTGGAGAGACCCAGTACTTC. Its protein is CASSRTGETQYF.

The chain joins TRBV5-8 to TRBJ1-5; TRBD1 matches 11 bases. Germline V gene data show CDR1 as SGHTS and CDR2 as YDEGEE. The CDR3 loop spans 17 amino acids. The junction had 8 bases not matched to a gene; V was cut back by 0 bases and J by 6 bases. The CDR3 is CASSLEGGQGAVQPQHF. Here the CDR3 DNA reads TGTGCCAGCAGCTTGGAGGGCGGACAGGGGGCAGTTCAGCCCCAGCATTTT.

The DNA of the CDR3 is TGTGCCAGTAGTGCCCGGACAGGGCGAGGCACAGATACGCAGTATTTT. This codes for CASSARTGRGTDTQYF. The V call is TRBV19, the J call TRBJ2-3; 8 nucleotides align to TRBD1. Germline V gene lookup returns CDR1 LNHDA and CDR2 SQIVND (reference sequence). The CDR3 is made up of 16 amino acids. With V trimmed by 5 bases and J by 1 base, 8 bases remained unmatched. The variable domain in full, with the rest retrieved from reference TRBV19 and TRBJ2-3, is DGGITQSPKYLFRKEGQNVTLSCEQNLNHDAMYWYRQDPGQGLRLIYYSQIVNDFQKGDIAEGYSVSREKKESFPLTVTSAQKNPTAFYLCASSARTGRGTDTQYFGPGTRLTVL.

The CDR3 coding sequence is TGCAGCGTCACAGGGGAAGGTAAAGATACGCAGTATTTT. Translated, it gives CSVTGEGKDTQYF. The rearrangement uses TRBV29-1 and TRBJ2-3, with 7 nucleotides matching TRBD1. V lost 6 bases and J lost 5; bases outside the gene matches: 8. The CDR3 extends over 13 amino acids. Germline V gene sequence: CDR1 SQVTM, CDR2 ANQGSEA.

The DNA of the CDR3 is TGTGCCAGTCGTACTCCGGGACTAGCTAGCACAGATACGCAGTATTTT. Translating gives CASRTPGLASTDTQYF. The chain has TRBV6-6 and TRBJ2-3, with 9 bases aligning to TRBD2. Germline CDR1 and CDR2: MNHNY and SVGAGI (reference sequence). Unmatched junction bases numbered 10, after V lost 9 bases and J lost 0 bases. The CDR3 loop spans 16 amino acids.

The DNA for the CDR3 is TGTGCCAGTAGTATAGGAGCGGCCCTGGGCACCGGGGAGCTGTTTTTT. Amino acids: CASSIGAALGTGELFF. The rearrangement links TRBV19 to TRBJ2-2, with a weak D call TRBD2 (5 bases). Trimming left V 1 base short and J 4 bases short, with 13 bases between. Germline V gene lookup returns CDR1 LNHDA and CDR2 SQIVND (reference sequence). The CDR3 is 16 residues long.

The CDR3 spells CASSWGQTGELFF. CDR3 DNA sequence: TGTGCCAGCAGCTGGGGACAGACCGGGGAGCTGTTTTTT. This chain joins TRBV5-4 and TRBJ2-2; TRBD1 matches at 7 bases. The V gene end was trimmed by 3 bases and the J gene end by 5 bases; junction bases not matched to a gene: 1. The CDR3 runs 13 residues. Germline V lookup: CDR1 SGHNT, CDR2 YYREEE (reference sequence).

This chain uses TRBV10-3 with TRBJ2-7; D assignment may be TRBD1 or TRBD2 (6 bases each). The CDR3 loop spans 14 amino acids. V was clipped by 2 bases and J by 1 base, with 9 bases between them. CDR1 and CDR2 from the germline V gene are ENHRY and SYGVKD. The CDR3 reads CAISEGGPSYEQYF. The CDR3 DNA follows: TGTGCCATCAGTGAGGGGGGGCCGTCCTACGAGCAGTACTTC.

The V gene is TRBV21-1, the J gene TRBJ2-5. The end of the DNA fits TRBJ2-7 better, so the J call may be wrong. TRBV21-1 is a pseudogene segment. This CDR3 comprises 15 residues. This CDR3 is CASSIDREGSYEQYF. The CDR3 nucleotides are TGTGCCAGCAGCATCGACAGGGAGGGCTCCTACGAGCAGTACTTC.

The chain links TRBV5-1 to TRBJ2-5; perhaps TRBD1 as D (5 bases). The CDR3 loop spans 15 amino acids. Per the germline V gene, CDR1 is SGHRS and CDR2 is YFSETQ. V was pared by 3 bases and J by 4 bases, with 16 bases between. The CDR3 is CASSWQGVSRETQYF. The DNA of the CDR3 is TGCGCCAGCAGCTGGCAAGGGGTATCGAGAGAGACCCAGTACTTC.

In its sample, this clone was seen once. This rearrangement joins TRBV5-1 to TRBJ1-1; D is undetermined. The CDR3 runs to 15 residues. The V and J ends lost 0 bases and 1 base respectively, with 10 bases between them. CDR1 is SGHRS and CDR2 is YFSETQ in the germline V gene. CDR3 protein: CASSLAETQNTEAFF. Here the CDR3 DNA reads TGCGCCAGCAGCTTGGCCGAGACCCAGAACACTGAAGCTTTCTTT.

The chain employs TRBV18 and TRBJ2-7, with D hard to call. Germline V gene lookup returns CDR1 KGHSH and CDR2 LQKENI. CDR3 size: 13 residues. Trimming removed 3 bases at V and 2 bases at J, with 8 bases between. The CDR3 region is CASSPYTAYEQYF. In DNA, the CDR3 is TGTGCCAGCTCACCTTACACCGCCTACGAGCAGTACTTC.

The chain is built from TRBV28 and TRBJ1-4; the D gene is possibly TRBD1 (5 bases). The CDR3 contains 16 residues. Per the germline V gene, CDR1 is MDHEN and CDR2 is SYDVKM. The ends were cut back, 5 bases at V and 8 bases at J, with 21 bases in the middle. The CDR3 is CASSVVNRQLGEKLFF. The DNA for the CDR3 is TGTGCCAGCAGTGTGGTAAATCGACAGCTGGGGGAAAAACTGTTTTTT.

V and J are TRBV7-8 and TRBJ2-2, with 16 nucleotides matching TRBD2. Germline trimming cut 3 bases from V and 5 bases from J; bases unmatched to any gene: 6. Germline lookup yields CDR1 SGHVS and CDR2 FQNEAQ. CDR3 length: 18 residues. The chain's CDR3 is CASSFPGLAGGITGELFF. CDR3 in DNA: TGTGCCAGCAGCTTCCCGGGACTAGCGGGAGGGATTACCGGGGAGCTGTTTTTT.